This TCR beta chain was found in a study of siplizumab effects on memory and regulatory T cells. Study results and limitations: Memory cells seemed less diverse than naive T cells, which seemed major alloresponse contributors. Naive-or-memory phenotypes were unassignable for roughly 80-97% of proliferating CD4+ or CD8+ clones. Suppression by proliferating Tregs derived from siplizumab cultures was not verified.

This CDR3 has 16 amino acids. Germline CDR1 reads SGHNT; CDR2 reads YYREEE (reference sequence). Trimming cost V 0 bases and J 5 bases; bases outside gene matches: 7. With respect to this clone: Its antigen is unidentified.

Assays examined about 9.1 x 10^4 TCR templates per sample. The table came from immunoSEQ multiplex PCR; TCRdb's copy has only in-frame clones and leaves some out. The table includes over 35,000 clones, roughly nine tenths detected once. Source material: naive CD4+ T cells sorted from blood. The chain recombines TRBV5-4 with TRBJ2-1; the match to TRBD2 covers 8 bases. This TCR derives from a human donor in good health. The CDR3 spells CASSLASGGPDNEQFF. For the CDR3, the DNA is TGTGCCAGCAGCTTGGCTTCGGGAGGGCCGGACAATGAGCAGTTCTTC.